This T cell receptor (beta chain) was sequenced for a study of CD8 T cells in ankylosing spondylitis. TCRdb re-called the 5' RACE reads through MiXCR, storing one row per CDR3 protein. The sample carries some 250,000 distinct CDR3 sequences, 20% to 30% recorded once. V lost 3 bases and J lost 3, with 17 bases in between. The CDR3 sequence is 16 residues long. In germline, CDR1 is LNHDA, CDR2 SQIVND (reference sequence). The rearrangement uses TRBV19 and TRBJ1-1; D is uncertain. This receptor was obtained from a male donor with ankylosing spondylitis or in good health (not recorded which). Sequencing was performed on blood, either unsorted or a sorted T cell fraction (not recorded which). CDR3 sequence: CASSILQLEVYTEAFF. CDR3 in DNA: TGTGCCAGTAGTATTTTACAACTCGAGGTCTACACTGAAGCTTTCTTT.